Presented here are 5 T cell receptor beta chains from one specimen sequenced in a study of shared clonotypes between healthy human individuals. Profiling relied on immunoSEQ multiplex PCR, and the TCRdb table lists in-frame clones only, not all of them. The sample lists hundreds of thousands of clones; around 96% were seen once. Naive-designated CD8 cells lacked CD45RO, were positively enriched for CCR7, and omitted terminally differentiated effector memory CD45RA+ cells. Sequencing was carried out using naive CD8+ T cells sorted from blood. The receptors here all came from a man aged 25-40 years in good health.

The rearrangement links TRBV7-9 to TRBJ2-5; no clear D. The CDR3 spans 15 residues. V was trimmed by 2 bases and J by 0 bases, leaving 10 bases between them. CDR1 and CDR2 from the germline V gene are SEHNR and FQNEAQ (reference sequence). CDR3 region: CASSLFSQNQETQYF. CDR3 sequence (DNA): TGTGCCAGCAGCTTATTCTCTCAGAACCAAGAGACCCAGTACTTC.

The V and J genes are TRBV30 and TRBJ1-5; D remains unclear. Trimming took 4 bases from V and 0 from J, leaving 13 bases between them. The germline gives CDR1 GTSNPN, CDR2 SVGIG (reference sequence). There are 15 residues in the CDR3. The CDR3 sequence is CAWNDGSNSNQPQHF. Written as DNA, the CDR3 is TGTGCCTGGAATGACGGGAGCAATAGCAATCAGCCCCAGCATTTT.

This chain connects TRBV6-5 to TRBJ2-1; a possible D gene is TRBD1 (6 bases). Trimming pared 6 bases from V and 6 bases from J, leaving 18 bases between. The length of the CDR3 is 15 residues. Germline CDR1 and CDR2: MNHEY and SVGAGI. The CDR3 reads CASSPRAGVRNEQFF. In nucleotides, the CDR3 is TGTGCCAGCAGCCCACGGGCAGGGGTACGCAATGAGCAGTTCTTC.

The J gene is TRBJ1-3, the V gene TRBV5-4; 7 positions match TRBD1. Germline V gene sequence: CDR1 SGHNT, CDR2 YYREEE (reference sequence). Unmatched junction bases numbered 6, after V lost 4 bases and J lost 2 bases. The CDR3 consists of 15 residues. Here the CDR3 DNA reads TGTGCCAGCAGCACCGGACAGGCCGCTGGAAACACCATATATTTT. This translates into CASSTGQAAGNTIYF. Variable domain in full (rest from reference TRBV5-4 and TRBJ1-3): ETGVTQSPTHLIKTRGQQVTLRCSSQSGHNTVSWYQQALGQGPQFIFQYYREEENGRGNFPPRFSGLQFPNYSSELNVNALELDDSALYLCASSTGQAAGNTIYFGEGSWLTVV.

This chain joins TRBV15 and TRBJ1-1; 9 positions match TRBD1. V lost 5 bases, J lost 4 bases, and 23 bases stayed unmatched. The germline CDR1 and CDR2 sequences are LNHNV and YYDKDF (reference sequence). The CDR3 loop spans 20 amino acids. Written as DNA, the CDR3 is TGTGCCACCAGCGCTTGGGGACAGGGAGGTGTCGGAGTTAAATCCACTGAAGCTTTCTTT. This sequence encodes CATSAWGQGGVGVKSTEAFF.